A single sample is the source of the 15 T cell receptor beta chains below, sequenced in a study of memory CD4+ T cells and cytomegalovirus serostatus. The sort gate was single viable CD3+CD4+CD8-CD45RO+ cells for memory CD4+ T cells. Produced via immunoSEQ multiplex PCR; TCRdb's table is partial and in-frame only. The sample shows about 46,000 clones, around 82% of them seen only once. The sample comprised memory CD4+ T cells from blood. The receptors were sampled from an adult in good health and CMV-seronegative.

The chain employs TRBV21-1 and TRBJ1-1; the table's TRBD1 call for D was not verified on the DNA. TRBV21-1 corresponds to a pseudogene. There are 13 residues in the CDR3. CDR3 sequence reads: CASSRRTTVRAFF. As DNA, the CDR3 is TGTGCCAGCAGCCGACGGACAACAGTCAGGGCTTTCTTT.

The chain employs TRBV4-3 and TRBJ2-5; 10 bases are shared with TRBD2. J gave up 5 bases and V 4 bases, and 1 base lay outside the gene matches. From germline, CDR1 is LGHNA and CDR2 YSLEER. The CDR3 runs 13 residues. The CDR3 bases are TGCGCCAGCAGCCCGGGACTAGCGGAGACCCAGTACTTC. Amino acids: CASSPGLAETQYF.

A single count supports this clone. The chain employs TRBV28 and TRBJ1-1, with D possibly matching TRBD1 (6 bases). Germline V lookup: CDR1 MDHEN, CDR2 SYDVKM. Deletions cut 3 bases from V and 0 bases from J, with 11 bases between. CDR3 length: 15 residues. This CDR3 is CASSLGGPMNTEAFF. The CDR3 nucleotides are TGTGCCAGCAGTTTGGGGGGCCCAATGAACACTGAAGCTTTCTTT.

The genes are TRBV4-3 and TRBJ1-2; no definite D call. The V and J ends lost 0 bases and 0 bases respectively, with 8 bases between them. Germline V gives CDR1 LGHNA, CDR2 YSLEER. This CDR3 contains 15 residues. The CDR3 sequence: CASSQEYTPNYGYTF. CDR3 sequence (DNA): TGCGCCAGCAGCCAAGAGTACACCCCTAACTATGGCTACACCTTC.

The rearrangement links TRBV7-5 to TRBJ2-1; the DNA was not compared with TRBD1, the D call given in the table. TRBV7-5 is a listed pseudogene. CDR3 length: 12 amino acids. CDR3 in amino acids: CVRSPGGQVQFF. The CDR3 DNA sequence: TGTGTCAGAAGCCCCGGGGGACAGGTGCAGTTCTTC.

The genes are TRBV5-4 and TRBJ1-2, with TRBD1 as a possible D gene (6 bases). V was shortened by 3 bases and J by 5 bases, with 14 bases between the two germline ends. Germline V gene sequence: CDR1 SGHNT, CDR2 YYREEE (reference sequence). This CDR3 contains 14 residues. The CDR3 nucleotides are TGTGCCAGCAGCTCGCAGGGGTTCTTTTATGGCTACACCTTC. Its translation: CASSSQGFFYGYTF.

This clone is a singleton in its sample. The V and J genes are TRBV7-7 and TRBJ2-1; D is unclear. The CDR3 totals 13 residues. CDR1 SSHAT and CDR2 FNYEAQ come from the germline V gene (reference sequence). V was clipped by 6 bases and J by 4 bases, with 10 bases between them. CDR3 DNA sequence: TGTGCCAGCAGTTATGATCGGTACAATGAGCAGTTCTTC. Amino acid sequence: CASSYDRYNEQFF.

This clone was counted only a few times. This rearrangement joins TRBV7-7 to TRBJ2-2; 7 nucleotides line up with TRBD1. V was clipped by 5 bases and J by 3 bases; unmatched bases: 6. Per germline, CDR1 SSHAT and CDR2 FNYEAQ (reference sequence). The CDR3 is 15 residues long. CDR3 sequence reads: CASSRTGADTGELFF. The CDR3 DNA sequence: TGTGCCAGCAGCAGAACAGGGGCTGACACCGGGGAGCTGTTTTTT.

V and J are TRBV7-2 and TRBJ2-7; 11 bases align to TRBD1. CDR1 and CDR2 (germline): SGHTA, FQGNSA. V lost 4 bases, J lost 5 bases, and 7 bases stayed unmatched. CDR3 length: 15 residues. CDR3 in DNA: TGTGCCAGCAGCTCGCGGCAGGGACAGGGGGACGAGCAGTACTTC. Its protein is CASSSRQGQGDEQYF.

CDR3 coding DNA: TGTGCCAGCAGTGAAGGACAGGGAACGAGTGGCTACACCTTC. Translated, it gives CASSEGQGTSGYTF. This chain uses TRBV2 with TRBJ1-2; TRBD1 matches at 7 bases. Losses at the gene ends were 1 base for V and 7 bases for J; bases not matched to a gene: 6. The CDR3 length is 14 residues. Germline values: CDR1 SNHLY, CDR2 FYNNEI. Filled out from reference TRBV2 and TRBJ1-2, the complete variable domain reads EPEVTQTPSHQVTQMGQEVILRCVPISNHLYFYWYRQILGQKVEFLVSFYNNEISEKSEIFDDQFSVERPDGSNFTLKIRSTKLEDSAMYFCASSEGQGTSGYTFGSGTRLTVV.

This clone appeared once. The chain couples TRBV30 to TRBJ1-2; D is possibly TRBD1 (6 bases). The CDR3 runs to 14 residues. The germline CDR1 and CDR2 sequences are GTSNPN and SVGIG (reference sequence). V was cut by 2 bases and J by 1 base, with 11 bases left in between. The DNA for the CDR3 is TGTGCCTGGAGTCAGGGGACTAATAACTATGGCTACACCTTC. Its protein is CAWSQGTNNYGYTF.

The chain links TRBV5-8 to TRBJ1-4; no clear D gene. Germline lookup yields CDR1 SGHTS and CDR2 YDEGEE. This CDR3 region has 16 residues. Trimming took off 4 bases at V and 0 bases at J, with 13 bases between the two ends. The CDR3 sequence: CASSTYGRSTNEKLFF. The CDR3 DNA follows: TGTGCCAGCAGCACCTACGGTAGATCAACTAATGAAAAACTGTTTTTT.

The chain combines TRBV28 with TRBJ2-2; D unresolved. V dropped 6 bases and J dropped 3 bases, with 20 bases sitting between them. The germline gives CDR1 MDHEN, CDR2 SYDVKM. The length of the CDR3 is 17 residues. The DNA for the CDR3 is TGTGCCAGCAGCATCCAGTTGGTCTCGTCCGACACCGGGGAGCTGTTTTTT. It specifies CASSIQLVSSDTGELFF.

The rearrangement joins TRBV19 to TRBJ1-2; 8 bases are shared with TRBD1. Germline V gene data show CDR1 as LNHDA and CDR2 as SQIVND (reference sequence). The V segment lost 6 bases and the J segment 4 bases; nucleotides outside the gene matches: 4. The CDR3 has 13 amino acids. The chain's CDR3 is CASRDRAGYGYTF. CDR3 DNA: TGTGCCAGTAGGGACAGGGCGGGCTATGGCTACACCTTC.

This clone has just a few counts. The same CDR3 also results from other DNA sequences found in this sample. This chain uses TRBV7-2 with TRBJ1-6; weak D call: TRBD1 (5 bases). Germline-derived CDR1 and CDR2 are SGHTA and FQGNSA. V lost 5 bases to trimming and J lost 7 bases, with 12 bases between them. The CDR3 sequence is 14 residues long. CDR3 residues: CASSNRDSNSPLHF. The CDR3, as DNA: TGTGCCAGCAGCAACCGGGACTCAAATTCACCCCTCCACTTT. The entire variable domain, with the rest obtained from reference TRBV7-2 and TRBJ1-6, is as follows: GAGVSQSPSNKVTEKGKDVELRCDPISGHTALYWYRQSLGQGLEFLIYFQGNSAPDKSGLPSDRFSAERTGGSVSTLTIQRTQQEDSAVYLCASSNRDSNSPLHFGNGTRLTVT.